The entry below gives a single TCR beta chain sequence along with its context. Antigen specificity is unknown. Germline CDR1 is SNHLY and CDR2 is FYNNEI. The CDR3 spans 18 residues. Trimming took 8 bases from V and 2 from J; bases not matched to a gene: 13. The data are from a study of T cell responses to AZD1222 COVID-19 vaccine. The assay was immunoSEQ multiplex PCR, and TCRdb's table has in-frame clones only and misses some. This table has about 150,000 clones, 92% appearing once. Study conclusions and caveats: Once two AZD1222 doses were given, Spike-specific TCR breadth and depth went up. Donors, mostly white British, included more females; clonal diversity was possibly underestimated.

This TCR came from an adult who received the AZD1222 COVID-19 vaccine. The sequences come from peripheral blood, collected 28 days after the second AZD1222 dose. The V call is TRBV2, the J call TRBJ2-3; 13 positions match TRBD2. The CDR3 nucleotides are TGTGCCAGCTCTTCTCCCAAAGGACTAGCGGGGGACACAGATACGCAGTATTTT. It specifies CASSSPKGLAGDTDTQYF.